Listed below are T cell receptor beta chains from one sample, sequenced in a study of spatial heterogeneity in lung cancer. TCRdb processed the 5' RACE reads anew with MiXCR; each CDR3 protein has one entry. Of tens of thousands of distinct CDR3 sequences listed, 10% to 15% are singletons. The sample consisted of PBMCs, taken at surgery. The receptors originated from a male donor with early-stage non-small cell lung cancer. The conserved cysteine and the conserved F or W are not part of the CDR3 here. Each record gives: CDR3 protein, D gene, J gene, V gene. A D gene is named only where the DNA matches it firmly.

CDR3 protein: AGDGPSGANVLT
D gene: NA
J gene: TRBJ2-6
V gene: TRBV7-9

CDR3 protein: SVASHKNTEAF
D gene: NA
J gene: TRBJ1-1
V gene: TRBV29-1

CDR3 protein: ASKGSVANTGELF
D gene: NA
J gene: TRBJ2-2
V gene: TRBV6-6

CDR3 protein: ASSLGQSLGVGTQY
D gene: NA
J gene: TRBJ2-5
V gene: TRBV7-2

CDR3 protein: SVDRTKKYT
D gene: NA
J gene: TRBJ1-2
V gene: TRBV29-1

CDR3 protein: ASSLGDLEVDQH
D gene: NA
J gene: TRBJ1-5
V gene: TRBV12-3/TRBV12-4

CDR3 protein: ASSEGETQY
D gene: NA
J gene: TRBJ2-3
V gene: TRBV6-1

CDR3 protein: ASSRTIGDTQY
D gene: NA
J gene: TRBJ2-3
V gene: TRBV7-7

CDR3 protein: ASSPGLYV
D gene: TRBD2
J gene: TRBJ2-1
V gene: TRBV2

CDR3 protein: ASSPDRDRGKQETQY
D gene: TRBD1
J gene: TRBJ2-5
V gene: TRBV6-5

CDR3 protein: ASSSGQGAGIQY
D gene: TRBD1
J gene: TRBJ2-4
V gene: TRBV10-1

CDR3 protein: ASSVEAATYNEQF
D gene: NA
J gene: TRBJ2-1
V gene: TRBV9

CDR3 protein: ASSSYGGINQPQH
D gene: NA
J gene: TRBJ1-5
V gene: TRBV7-9

CDR3 protein: ASSLRVPRQPRPDTEAF
D gene: NA
J gene: TRBJ1-1
V gene: TRBV27

CDR3 protein: ASSQDPARAADTQY
D gene: NA
J gene: TRBJ2-3
V gene: TRBV4-3

CDR3 protein: AISGDYTDTQY
D gene: NA
J gene: TRBJ2-3
V gene: TRBV10-3

CDR3 protein: ASQWGDGNTIY
D gene: NA
J gene: TRBJ1-3
V gene: TRBV6-6

CDR3 protein: ASSLAGTSGRATGELF
D gene: TRBD2
J gene: TRBJ2-2
V gene: TRBV7-2

CDR3 protein: SVELGTDTQY
D gene: NA
J gene: TRBJ2-3
V gene: TRBV29-1

CDR3 protein: ASSQEPGTSYEQY
D gene: TRBD2
J gene: TRBJ2-7
V gene: TRBV4-2

CDR3 protein: ASSADYRNEQF
D gene: NA
J gene: TRBJ2-1
V gene: TRBV5-1

CDR3 protein: ASSQDYGKTEAF
D gene: NA
J gene: TRBJ1-1
V gene: TRBV4-3

CDR3 protein: ASSQTLAGGPQGDTQY
D gene: TRBD2
J gene: TRBJ2-3
V gene: TRBV4-1

CDR3 protein: ASSTDDRTYTEAF
D gene: NA
J gene: TRBJ1-1
V gene: TRBV6-2/TRBV6-3

CDR3 protein: ASSSGLGDTQY
D gene: NA
J gene: TRBJ2-3
V gene: TRBV7-2

CDR3 protein: AWSYLQGWGTDTQY
D gene: NA
J gene: TRBJ2-3
V gene: TRBV30

CDR3 protein: AIETAGNTIY
D gene: NA
J gene: TRBJ1-3
V gene: TRBV10-3

CDR3 protein: ATSIPGRGNQPQH
D gene: NA
J gene: TRBJ1-5
V gene: TRBV15

CDR3 protein: AIRSADTYNEQF
D gene: NA
J gene: TRBJ2-1
V gene: TRBV10-3

CDR3 protein: SAVPGQRNSPLH
D gene: TRBD1
J gene: TRBJ1-6
V gene: TRBV20-1

CDR3 protein: ASSFVGGDASEQF
D gene: NA
J gene: TRBJ2-1
V gene: TRBV5-1

CDR3 protein: ASSPPRGRGLNTEAF
D gene: NA
J gene: TRBJ1-1
V gene: TRBV18

CDR3 protein: ASSLRFNNEQF
D gene: NA
J gene: TRBJ2-1
V gene: TRBV11-1

CDR3 protein: ASSPGLAGSNEQF
D gene: TRBD2
J gene: TRBJ2-1
V gene: TRBV6-5

CDR3 protein: ASSVASEETQY
D gene: NA
J gene: TRBJ2-5
V gene: TRBV9

CDR3 protein: SASPRGPYTGELF
D gene: TRBD1
J gene: TRBJ2-2
V gene: TRBV20-1

CDR3 protein: ASSLEGTTLYEQY
D gene: TRBD2
J gene: TRBJ2-7
V gene: TRBV7-2

CDR3 protein: ASSRRSQGDTQY
D gene: NA
J gene: TRBJ2-3
V gene: TRBV7-9

CDR3 protein: SAGGPWGDWAQY
D gene: NA
J gene: TRBJ2-5
V gene: TRBV20-1

CDR3 protein: ASSLGPSRQTYEQY
D gene: NA
J gene: TRBJ2-7
V gene: TRBV5-1

CDR3 protein: ASSRGLGVNNEQF
D gene: NA
J gene: TRBJ2-1
V gene: TRBV7-2

CDR3 protein: ASSPGQGLYYEQY
D gene: NA
J gene: TRBJ2-7
V gene: TRBV18

CDR3 protein: ASSLSGANTGELF
D gene: NA
J gene: TRBJ2-2
V gene: TRBV5-1

CDR3 protein: ATSRDGGLAGVEQY
D gene: TRBD2
J gene: TRBJ2-7
V gene: TRBV15

CDR3 protein: ASSWDTANTGELF
D gene: NA
J gene: TRBJ2-2
V gene: TRBV12-3/TRBV12-4

CDR3 protein: ASSFRDRGPEAF
D gene: TRBD1
J gene: TRBJ1-1
V gene: TRBV7-2

CDR3 protein: ASHRGAHEQY
D gene: TRBD1
J gene: TRBJ2-7
V gene: TRBV28

CDR3 protein: ASSSGPRGNNEQF
D gene: NA
J gene: TRBJ2-1
V gene: TRBV7-3

CDR3 protein: ASSLNRGTEAF
D gene: NA
J gene: TRBJ1-1
V gene: TRBV7-3

CDR3 protein: ASRRPRSGNTIY
D gene: NA
J gene: TRBJ1-3
V gene: TRBV6-2/TRBV6-3